The 18 T cell receptor beta chains presented below share a single source sample, sequenced in a study of technical replicates of blood from a few donors. Sequencing used immunoSEQ multiplex PCR; TCRdb keeps in-frame clones, though not all of them. Of under 90,000 clones detected, 92% appear once; the ten largest clones hold approximately 0.3%. The source material was T cells isolated from PBMCs. The receptor source for this set is a human donor in good health.

The chain couples TRBV21-1 to TRBJ1-5; the table's TRBD1 call for D was not verified on the DNA. TRBV21-1 is reported as a pseudogene. The CDR3 is 15 amino acids. The CDR3 DNA reads as TGTGCCAGCAGCAAAGGATGGACAGGGAATCAGCCCCAGCATTTT. Protein product: CASSKGWTGNQPQHF.

The chain joins TRBV28 to TRBJ1-2, with D hard to call. From germline, CDR1 is MDHEN and CDR2 SYDVKM. The CDR3 has 15 amino acids. Trimming removed 5 bases at V and 4 bases at J, with 17 bases between. The CDR3 DNA sequence: TGTGCCAGCAGTCCCGGAGGGCGGACCCGCTATGGCTACACCTTC. It yields the protein CASSPGGRTRYGYTF.

The CDR3 region is CASSGQKNTEAFF. DNA for the CDR3: TGTGCCAGCAGTGGACAGAAGAACACTGAAGCTTTCTTT. V and J are TRBV6-1 and TRBJ1-1; TRBD1 might be the D (5 bases). From germline, CDR1 is MNHNS and CDR2 SASEGT. Trimming stripped 4 bases from V and 1 base from J, with 7 bases between. The CDR3 has 13 amino acids.

The chain carries TRBV5-8 and TRBJ1-1; a possible D gene is TRBD1 (5 bases). From germline, CDR1 is SGHTS and CDR2 YDEGEE. CDR3 size: 16 residues. V lost 3 bases and J 3 bases, leaving 18 bases between the germline ends. In DNA form, the CDR3 reads TGTGCCAGCAGCTCCCCAATGGGGGGGGAGGACACTGAAGCTTTCTTT. It specifies CASSSPMGGEDTEAFF.

This sequence joins TRBV27 and TRBJ1-2; D is unresolved. The CDR3 length is 14 residues. The V gene's germline CDR1 is MNHEY and CDR2 SMNVEV (reference sequence). The V and J ends lost 3 bases and 4 bases respectively, with 12 bases between them. The CDR3 loop reads CASSFSEVGYGYTF. CDR3 bases: TGTGCCAGCAGTTTCTCGGAGGTCGGCTATGGCTACACCTTC.

This chain connects TRBV27 to TRBJ2-3, with a tentative D call TRBD2 (6 bases). Germline V gene lookup returns CDR1 MNHEY and CDR2 SMNVEV (reference sequence). V was clipped by 5 bases and J by 5 bases, with 14 bases between them. The CDR3 extends over 14 amino acids. CDR3 DNA sequence: TGTGCCAGCAGTATTGTCGGGGGTGTAGATACGCAGTATTTT. This gives the protein CASSIVGGVDTQYF.

This sequence joins TRBV19 and TRBJ1-5; no reliable D call. This CDR3 is 14 amino acids long. Trimming left V 7 bases short and J 3 bases short, with 13 bases between. Germline lookup yields CDR1 LNHDA and CDR2 SQIVND (reference sequence). CDR3 protein: CASNKGGYNQPQHF. CDR3 nucleotides: TGTGCCAGTAATAAGGGAGGCTACAATCAGCCCCAGCATTTT.

The CDR3 DNA is TGTGCCAGTAGTATAGAGGCCAGAAACTATGGCTACACCTTC. This translates into CASSIEARNYGYTF. The genes are TRBV19 and TRBJ1-2; D is uncertain. The CDR3 is 14 amino acids. Germline V gene data show CDR1 as LNHDA and CDR2 as SQIVND (reference sequence). Between the trimmed V and J ends, which lost 0 bases and 2 bases, there was a span of 7 bases.

V gene TRBV29-1 combines with J gene TRBJ1-4; no definite D call. The CDR3 runs to 13 residues. Per germline, CDR1 SQVTM and CDR2 ANQGSEA. V was trimmed by 5 bases and J by 15 bases, leaving 22 bases between them. This chain's CDR3 is CSVRPADGKEVFF. DNA of the CDR3: TGCAGCGTTCGACCCGCCGACGGAAAAGAGGTGTTTTTT.

This chain links TRBV7-8 with TRBJ2-1; 7 nucleotides align to TRBD1. The CDR3 totals 14 residues. From germline, CDR1 is SGHVS and CDR2 FQNEAQ. J gave up 9 bases and V 6 bases, and 11 bases lay outside the gene matches. CDR3: CASRYNQTGREQFF. In DNA, the CDR3 is TGTGCCAGCAGGTATAATCAGACAGGGCGTGAGCAGTTCTTC.

The chain recombines TRBV9 with TRBJ1-2, with D possibly being TRBD1 (6 bases). Trimming left V 4 bases short and J 5 bases short, with 15 bases between. Looked up from germline, CDR1 is SGDLS and CDR2 is YYNGEE. This CDR3 is built from 14 residues. In nucleotides, the CDR3 is TGTGCCAGCAGCTCAGGGGAGGGGACTTATGGCTACACCTTC. Protein sequence: CASSSGEGTYGYTF.

The rearrangement uses TRBV11-2 and TRBJ2-7; D unclear. The CDR3 has 17 residues. V lost 0 bases and J 0 bases, leaving 15 bases between the germline ends. Germline CDR1 is SGHAT and CDR2 is FQNNGV. Here the CDR3 DNA reads TGTGCCAGCAGCTTAGAGGGCTGGGCACTCAGCTCCTACGAGCAGTACTTC. It translates to CASSLEGWALSSYEQYF.

The rearrangement links TRBV27 to TRBJ1-1; 9 bases align to TRBD1. With 7 bases clipped from V and 1 base from J, the junction kept 7 bases outside the gene matches. Germline V gene sequence: CDR1 MNHEY, CDR2 SMNVEV (reference sequence). The length of the CDR3 is 15 residues. This CDR3 reads CASTSTGGRNTEAFF. The CDR3, as DNA: TGTGCCAGCACCTCGACAGGGGGGAGGAACACTGAAGCTTTCTTT.

This clone was seen only a few times. The V call is TRBV14, the J call TRBJ1-4; D not resolved. The V end lost 2 bases, the J end lost 3 bases, and 10 bases lay between the germline ends. CDR1 and CDR2 (germline): SGHDN, FVKESK. The CDR3 loop spans 15 amino acids. Here the CDR3 reads CASSQLRLSNEKLFF. CDR3 bases: TGTGCCAGCAGCCAACTTAGACTTTCTAATGAAAAACTGTTTTTT.

A few counts support this clone. The gene calls are TRBV14 and TRBJ2-2; D call uncertain. Germline-derived CDR1 and CDR2 are SGHDN and FVKESK. CDR3 length: 13 amino acids. V was clipped by 6 bases and J by 5 bases, with 10 bases between them. The CDR3: CASSKQLTGELFF. As DNA, the CDR3 is TGTGCCAGCAGTAAACAGCTTACCGGGGAGCTGTTTTTT.

V is TRBV15 and J is TRBJ1-2; D not certain. Trimming left V 0 bases short and J 5 bases short, with 10 bases between. The CDR3 loop spans 14 amino acids. The germline V gene has CDR1 LNHNV and CDR2 YYDKDF (reference sequence). CDR3 amino acids: CATSRDKGDYGYTF. For the CDR3, the DNA is TGTGCCACCAGCAGAGATAAAGGAGATTATGGCTACACCTTC.

The V gene is TRBV4-1, the J gene TRBJ1-5; D is possibly TRBD1 (5 bases). CDR1 is MGHRA and CDR2 is YSYEKL in the germline V gene. The V and J ends lost 0 bases and 6 bases respectively, with 21 bases between them. This CDR3 has 18 residues. The CDR3 reads CASSQDQRDGGLLQPQHF. The CDR3 DNA follows: TGCGCCAGCAGCCAAGATCAAAGGGACGGGGGTTTACTTCAGCCCCAGCATTTT.

J is TRBJ2-7 and V is TRBV19; 9 bases are a match to TRBD2. Germline V gene data show CDR1 as LNHDA and CDR2 as SQIVND (reference sequence). This CDR3 is 13 amino acids long. V shed 3 bases and J 7 bases; nucleotides not matched to a gene: 4. CDR3 protein: CASSMSSGVEQYF. The CDR3 coding sequence is TGTGCCAGTAGTATGTCTAGCGGGGTGGAGCAGTACTTC.